This entry lists 6 T cell receptor beta chains sequenced from one sample in a study of blood T cell repertoires in COVID-19. Profiling relied on immunoSEQ multiplex PCR, and the TCRdb table lists in-frame clones only, not all of them. The profile shows some 220,000 clones, 65% to 85% of them singletons. The sequencing sample was made of peripheral blood. The receptors originated from a woman younger than 45 with COVID-19, enrolled during active disease.

V is TRBV18 and J is TRBJ2-2; the match to TRBD1 covers 8 bases. Germline loops: CDR1 KGHSH, CDR2 LQKENI. The CDR3 runs 16 residues. V lost 3 bases and J lost 6; bases outside the gene matches: 9. The CDR3 DNA follows: TGTGCCAGCTCACCCCGGCAGGGGGCCTTTGCCGGGGAGCTGTTTTTT. Translated: CASSPRQGAFAGELFF.

The chain links TRBV9 to TRBJ2-5; 10 bases align to TRBD2. The V gene's germline CDR1 is SGDLS and CDR2 YYNGEE. J lost 4 bases, V lost 0 bases, and 9 bases had no gene match. CDR3 length equals 17 residues. The CDR3 reads CASSVDLAGALGETQYF. As DNA, the CDR3 is TGTGCCAGCAGCGTAGACCTAGCGGGGGCCCTGGGAGAGACCCAGTACTTC.

This clone was counted once. CDR3 sequence: CASSSHNRGGYTF. CDR3 in DNA: TGTGCCAGCAGTTCCCATAACAGGGGCGGCTACACCTTC. The V and J genes are TRBV6-2 or TRBV6-3 and TRBJ1-2, with TRBD1 identical over 7 bases. Per germline, CDR1 MNHEY and CDR2 SVGEGT. The CDR3 totals 13 residues. Trimming at V came to 4 bases and at J to 8 bases, leaving 7 bases not matched to a gene.

The chain joins TRBV11-3 to TRBJ1-1; D is ambiguous. CDR1 and CDR2 (germline): SGHNT, YENEEA. V was shortened by 3 bases and J by 7 bases, with 12 bases between the two germline ends. The CDR3 is 13 residues long. The CDR3: CASSLRHLGEAFF. The CDR3 bases are TGTGCCAGCAGCTTGAGACATTTGGGTGAAGCTTTCTTT.

The genes are TRBV28 and TRBJ1-1; D ambiguous. This CDR3 is 12 amino acids long. CDR1 is MDHEN, CDR2 SYDVKM, per germline. Trimming cost V 3 bases and J 5 bases, with 7 bases left between them. The CDR3 reads CASSFSRTEAFF. The CDR3 DNA reads as TGTGCCAGCAGTTTTTCCCGGACTGAAGCTTTCTTT. Full variable domain (missing parts from reference TRBV28 and TRBJ1-1): DVKVTQSSRYLVKRTGEKVFLECVQDMDHENMFWYRQDPGLGLRLIYFSYDVKMKEKGDIPEGYSVSREKKERFSLILESASTNQTSMYLCASSFSRTEAFFGQGTRLTVV.

This chain connects TRBV15 to TRBJ2-7; D possibly corresponds to TRBD2 (5 bases). The V end was cut by 5 bases, the J end by 2 bases, with 22 bases between. Germline V lookup: CDR1 LNHNV, CDR2 YYDKDF (reference sequence). The CDR3 sequence is 17 residues long. CDR3 amino acids: CATSRRREVGGAYEQYF. CDR3 nucleotides: TGTGCCACCAGCCGACGACGGGAAGTCGGAGGCGCCTACGAGCAGTACTTC.